The 5 T cell receptor beta chains below were found in one sample sequenced in a study of blood T cell repertoires in COVID-19. Sequencing used immunoSEQ multiplex PCR; TCRdb keeps in-frame clones, though not all of them. The sample holds 200,000 or so clones, around 85% seen once. The material sequenced was peripheral blood. Receptors were obtained from a woman between 45 and 65 years old with acute or convalescent COVID-19.

This chain uses TRBV20-1 with TRBJ2-1; D might be TRBD2 (6 bases). Germline loops: CDR1 DFQATT, CDR2 SNEGSKA (reference sequence). This CDR3 is built from 13 residues. The germline V and J ends were trimmed by 3 bases and 3 bases, with 9 bases remaining between them. CDR3 region: CSASARDYNEQFF. As DNA, the CDR3 is TGCAGTGCTAGTGCGCGGGACTACAATGAGCAGTTCTTC.

The V call is TRBV29-1, the J call TRBJ1-1, with D uncertain. Germline V lookup: CDR1 SQVTM, CDR2 ANQGSEA. With 4 bases removed from V and 1 base from J, the gap between germline ends came to 10 bases. CDR3 length: 13 residues. The CDR3 here is CSVGHLGNTEAFF. The CDR3 DNA follows: TGCAGCGTTGGACATCTCGGGAACACTGAAGCTTTCTTT.

The chain has TRBV6-5 and TRBJ1-2; weak D call: TRBD1 (6 bases). V dropped 5 bases and J dropped 0 bases, with 13 bases sitting between them. Germline V gives CDR1 MNHEY, CDR2 SVGAGI. This CDR3 is 15 amino acids long. CDR3 region: CASSPTGYPNYGYTF. CDR3 DNA sequence: TGTGCCAGCAGTCCTACAGGGTACCCTAACTATGGCTACACCTTC.

The chain has TRBV5-4 and TRBJ1-1, with D perhaps TRBD1 (6 bases). Germline values: CDR1 SGHNT, CDR2 YYREEE (reference sequence). This CDR3 is built from 15 residues. The V and J ends lost 0 bases and 1 base respectively, with 10 bases between them. This chain's CDR3 is CASSLAWGRNTEAFF. CDR3 DNA sequence: TGTGCCAGCAGCTTGGCGTGGGGGCGGAACACTGAAGCTTTCTTT.

This rearrangement joins TRBV4-1 to TRBJ1-4; TRBD1 might be the D (5 bases). This CDR3 spans 15 amino acids. The V gene lost 5 bases and the J gene lost 4 bases, with 14 bases spanning the gap. Germline V gene sequence: CDR1 MGHRA, CDR2 YSYEKL. CDR3 bases: TGCGCCAGCAGCGGTTTGGGAGGGGATAATGAAAAACTGTTTTTT. Protein: CASSGLGGDNEKLFF.